This note documents a single T cell receptor beta chain sequence. Measured with immunoSEQ multiplex PCR; TCRdb has only the in-frame clones, and not every one. The sample shows about 81,000 clones, more than 70% of them seen only once. These data originate in a study of radiotherapy plus CTLA-4 blockade in lung cancer. The CDR3 sequence is 16 residues long. CDR1 is LGHNA and CDR2 is YSLEER in the germline V gene. V shed 1 base and J shed 0 bases, with 12 bases lying between them. The material sequenced was peripheral blood, taken from a patient treated with radiotherapy plus ipilimumab. The chain is built from TRBV4-3 and TRBJ1-2; D possibly corresponds to TRBD1 (5 bases). This TCR derives from a human donor with non-small cell lung cancer that progressed on radiotherapy plus ipilimumab. The CDR3 nucleotides are TGCGCCAGCAGCCAAGCCGAGGGGACCCCTAACTATGGCTACACCTTC. The encoded protein is CASSQAEGTPNYGYTF.